This TCR beta chain was found in a study of memory CD4+ T cells and cytomegalovirus serostatus. Study overall: Healthy Belgian adult donors included about 10 CMV-positive and 24 CMV-negative people.

Original methodology: Out-of-frame sequences were removed, leaving roughly 2.1 million distinct TCRbeta sequences. TCRdb's table, derived via immunoSEQ multiplex PCR, lists solely in-frame clones and lacks some. Clone size and V and J calls were adopted from that table, with D and trimming inferred from the DNA. This sample has approximately 50,000 clones, with about 80% found just once. Of note for this clone: No antigen is known for it.

General study results and limits: Suggested: most of the CMV-linked TCR signature lies in CD4+ memory cells.

The sort gate was single viable CD3+CD4+CD8-CD45RO+ cells for memory CD4+ T cells. The V and J ends lost 0 bases and 6 bases respectively, with 6 bases between them. CDR1 is LGHNT and CDR2 is FRNRAP in the germline V gene. This CDR3 contains 13 residues. The clonotype was recovered from an adult in good health and CMV-seropositive. The chain employs TRBV12-5 and TRBJ2-1; unclear D gene. The sample consisted of memory CD4+ T cells from blood. The CDR3 reads CASGLVPRNEQFF. The CDR3 DNA sequence: TGTGCTAGTGGTTTGGTACCGCGCAATGAGCAGTTCTTC.